Below, 19 T cell receptor beta chains from the same sample are listed, as sequenced in a study of blood T cell repertoires in COVID-19. Profiled with immunoSEQ multiplex PCR; TCRdb holds only in-frame clones, not every one. The data contain tens of thousands of clones, roughly 87% of them singletons. Sequenced input: peripheral blood. Source of these receptors: a man in his sixties with acute or convalescent COVID-19.

This sequence joins TRBV3-1 (or the pseudogene TRBV3-2) and TRBJ1-2; TRBD1 agrees at 9 bases. The V gene end was trimmed by 3 bases and the J gene end by 6 bases; junction bases not matched to a gene: 11. The CDR3 sequence is 16 residues long. From germline, CDR1 is LGHDT and CDR2 YNNKEL (reference sequence). The DNA for the CDR3 is TGTGCCAGCAGCCAGGGGACAGGGAGGACCCGGGATGGCTACACCTTC. Protein sequence: CASSQGTGRTRDGYTF.

The chain couples TRBV25-1 to TRBJ1-2, with unresolved D. From germline, CDR1 is MGHDK and CDR2 SYGVNS. CDR3 length: 13 amino acids. Between the trimmed V and J ends, which lost 2 bases and 5 bases, there was a span of 9 bases. CDR3: CASSEGSVYGYTF. DNA for the CDR3: TGTGCCAGCAGTGAAGGTTCAGTATATGGCTACACCTTC.

V gene TRBV4-1 combines with J gene TRBJ2-3; 11 nucleotides align to TRBD2. Unmatched junction bases numbered 6, after V lost 5 bases and J lost 2 bases. CDR3 length: 16 amino acids. The V gene's germline CDR1 is MGHRA and CDR2 YSYEKL. CDR3 in DNA: TGCGCCAGCAGCTCCCGACTAGCGGGGATCACAGATACGCAGTATTTT. Its protein is CASSSRLAGITDTQYF.

The chain combines TRBV6-6 with TRBJ1-3; D remains unclear. Between the trimmed V and J ends, which lost 0 bases and 11 bases, there was a span of 11 bases. The CDR3 length is 13 residues. Germline assignment: CDR1 MNHNY and CDR2 SVGAGI (reference sequence). The CDR3, as DNA: TGTGCCAGCAGTTACTCCCAGGAGGAATCCATATATTTT. This encodes CASSYSQEESIYF.

This clone was detected once. The genes are TRBV9 and TRBJ1-1; D perhaps matches TRBD1 (5 bases). The length of the CDR3 is 13 residues. CDR1 is SGDLS and CDR2 is YYNGEE in the germline V gene. The V gene lost 2 bases and the J gene lost 4 bases, with 9 bases spanning the gap. The CDR3 reads CASSVIQGTEAFF. The CDR3 nucleotides are TGTGCCAGCAGCGTCATTCAGGGCACTGAAGCTTTCTTT.

The V gene is TRBV30, the J gene TRBJ1-2; D remains unclear. CDR1 is GTSNPN, CDR2 SVGIG, per germline (reference sequence). This CDR3 is built from 11 residues. The V and J ends lost 0 bases and 5 bases respectively, with 4 bases between them. The CDR3 spells CAWSVTYGYTF. The CDR3 nucleotides read TGTGCCTGGAGTGTAACATATGGCTACACCTTC.

This sequence joins TRBV6-2 or TRBV6-3 and TRBJ1-1; D gene ambiguous. In germline, CDR1 is MNHEY, CDR2 SVGEGT. This CDR3 contains 16 residues. V was trimmed by 2 bases and J by 0 bases, leaving 13 bases between them. This chain's CDR3 is CASSYQFGLVNTEAFF. The CDR3 DNA is TGTGCCAGCAGTTACCAGTTTGGCCTAGTGAACACTGAAGCTTTCTTT.

The count of this clone is one. The chain recombines TRBV5-4 with TRBJ1-6, with TRBD1 as a possible D gene (6 bases). The CDR3 is 18 residues long. The germline V gene encodes CDR1 SGHNT and CDR2 YYREEE (reference sequence). Trimming cost V 1 base and J 5 bases, with 19 bases left between them. The CDR3 reads CASSLYLRAGANNSPLHF. As DNA, the CDR3 is TGTGCCAGCAGCTTGTACCTTCGGGCAGGGGCGAATAATTCACCCCTCCACTTT.

The chain couples TRBV10-2 to TRBJ2-1, with a weak D call TRBD2 (6 bases). The CDR3 covers 15 residues. The germline CDR1 and CDR2 sequences are WSHSY and SAAADI. V lost 3 bases and J lost 7, with 16 bases in between. CDR3 region: CASSDGSRGWNEQFF. DNA of the CDR3: TGCGCCAGCAGTGACGGGTCGCGGGGCTGGAATGAGCAGTTCTTC.

The chain couples TRBV19 to TRBJ1-3; 7 bases fit TRBD1. Germline trimming cut 1 base from V and 0 bases from J; bases unmatched to any gene: 6. This CDR3 spans 17 amino acids. Germline CDR1 LNHDA, CDR2 SQIVND (reference sequence). Here the CDR3 DNA reads TGTGCCAGTAGTATAGGCCCCACAGGGGTCTCTGGAAACACCATATATTTT. This sequence encodes CASSIGPTGVSGNTIYF.

The rearrangement links TRBV7-3 to TRBJ2-2; 7 nucleotides align to TRBD1. The CDR3 sequence is 16 residues long. Germline trimming cut 1 base from V and 2 bases from J; bases unmatched to any gene: 4. Germline V gene lookup returns CDR1 SGHTA and CDR2 FQGTGA. CDR3 protein: CASSLIGTANTGELFF. CDR3 bases: TGTGCCAGCAGCTTAATAGGGACAGCTAACACCGGGGAGCTGTTTTTT.

This clone was picked up one time. The J gene is TRBJ1-2, the V gene TRBV11-2, with D perhaps TRBD1 (5 bases). CDR3 size: 14 residues. Germline CDR1 and CDR2: SGHAT and FQNNGV. V was pared by 5 bases and J by 3 bases, with 13 bases between. The CDR3 DNA follows: TGTGCCAGCAGCCCCGGATGGGGGGACTATGGCTACACCTTC. It yields the protein CASSPGWGDYGYTF.

The V call is TRBV9, the J call TRBJ1-4, with a weak D call TRBD1 (5 bases). Trimming removed 3 bases at V and 8 bases at J, with 14 bases between. The germline V gene encodes CDR1 SGDLS and CDR2 YYNGEE. The CDR3 runs 14 residues. The CDR3 nucleotides are TGTGCCAGCAGCGCCCGGGGGGGGTTGGAAAAACTGTTTTTT. Translation: CASSARGGLEKLFF.

This chain links TRBV5-6 with TRBJ1-5; D perhaps matches TRBD1 (6 bases). CDR1 is SGHDT, CDR2 YYEEEE, per germline. The CDR3 is made up of 15 amino acids. The germline V and J ends were trimmed by 4 bases and 5 bases, with 16 bases remaining between them. DNA for the CDR3: TGTGCCAGCAGCCACGCCTACAGGGACGATCAGCCCCAGCATTTT. It is translated as CASSHAYRDDQPQHF. Variable domain in full (rest from reference TRBV5-6 and TRBJ1-5): DAGVTQSPTHLIKTRGQQVTLRCSPKSGHDTVSWYQQALGQGPQFIFQYYEEEERQRGNFPDRFSGHQFPNYSSELNVNALLLGDSALYLCASSHAYRDDQPQHFGDGTRLSIL.

The gene calls are TRBV5-4 and TRBJ1-2, with 9 bases fitting TRBD1. This CDR3 is built from 15 residues. The junction had 8 bases not matched to a gene; V was cut back by 2 bases and J by 6 bases. The germline V gene has CDR1 SGHNT and CDR2 YYREEE (reference sequence). CDR3: CASSFWGTGLDGYTF. CDR3 sequence (DNA): TGTGCCAGCAGCTTTTGGGGGACAGGGTTGGATGGCTACACCTTC.

The chain combines TRBV29-1 with TRBJ1-4; unclear D gene. The V gene's germline CDR1 is SQVTM and CDR2 ANQGSEA. The CDR3 covers 11 residues. The germline V and J ends were trimmed by 7 bases and 4 bases, with 7 bases remaining between them. The CDR3 loop is CSGAVNEKLFF. In nucleotides, the CDR3 is TGCAGCGGGGCAGTTAATGAAAAACTGTTTTTT.

The CDR3 DNA reads TGTGCCAGCAGCCCCCCGGACAGGGGTTTCTCCTACGAGCAGTACTTC. Its protein product is CASSPPDRGFSYEQYF. The rearrangement joins TRBV3-1 (or the pseudogene TRBV3-2) to TRBJ2-7, with 9 bases lining up with TRBD1. The J segment lost 0 bases and the V segment lost 4 bases, leaving 7 bases of the junction unmatched. CDR3 length: 16 residues. CDR1 is LGHDT and CDR2 is YNNKEL in the germline V gene (reference sequence).

This clone has just a few counts. This rearrangement joins TRBV7-2 to TRBJ2-1; tentatively, D is TRBD2 (7 bases). The CDR3 totals 15 residues. CDR1 and CDR2 (germline): SGHTA, FQGNSA. V was pared by 8 bases and J by 2 bases, with 16 bases between. This CDR3 is CASLPRGGAYNEQFF. The CDR3 coding sequence is TGTGCCAGCCTCCCAAGAGGGGGGGCCTACAATGAGCAGTTCTTC.

The chain employs TRBV30 and TRBJ1-4; D is undetermined. The CDR3 runs to 13 residues. The germline V gene has CDR1 GTSNPN and CDR2 SVGIG (reference sequence). V gave up 2 bases and J gave up 2 bases, with 6 bases separating them. The chain's CDR3 is CAWSPGTNEKLFF. The CDR3 DNA reads TGTGCCTGGAGTCCCGGGACTAATGAAAAACTGTTTTTT.